The clone carrying this TCR beta chain showed up just a few times. Its matching antigen is unknown. The primer mix had 60 Vbeta and 13 Jbeta primers. How the authors handled the data: In a later analysis, tens of millions of unique TCR beta chains included roughly 11 million shared by two or more donors. The data were produced by immunoSEQ multiplex PCR, yet TCRdb's version contains in-frame clones alone and is incomplete. The V and J calls and clone size are taken from that table; D and trimming were inferred from the DNA. The sample records roughly 150,000 clones, 70% to 80% being singletons. This sample is part of a study of cytomegalovirus exposure and HLA in healthy donors. Study results and limitations: Earlier analysis found most TCR beta V segments productive about 87% or about 30% of the time. In a later analysis, V- and J-gene trimming of beta chains associated with a DCLRE1C missense variant, replicated independently.

The CDR3 sequence is 15 residues long. Trimming left V 1 base short and J 7 bases short, with 14 bases between. The germline V gene encodes CDR1 SGHTA and CDR2 FQGNSA. The rearrangement joins TRBV7-2 to TRBJ1-5; possible D gene TRBD1, 6 bases. This clonotype originated in a man aged 50 to 59 in good health and CMV-seropositive. Material: PBMCs. This chain's CDR3 is CASSLEAQGGQPQHF. The CDR3 DNA sequence: TGTGCCAGCAGCTTAGAGGCACAGGGCGGGCAGCCCCAGCATTTT.